This T cell receptor (beta chain) was obtained from a study of blood T cell repertoires in COVID-19. Clones were sequenced by immunoSEQ multiplex PCR, and TCRdb holds only the in-frame ones, with some missing. The data contain approximately 360,000 clones, around 86% of them singletons. The receptor comes from a woman aged 45-65 years who had recovered from COVID-19. Sequencing was carried out using PBMCs or T cells enriched from blood (not recorded which).

CDR3 region: CSGRQGPYEQYF. The CDR3 region has the DNA TGCAGCGGGCGACAGGGTCCCTACGAGCAGTACTTC. The V and J genes are TRBV29-1 and TRBJ2-7; 7 nucleotides line up with TRBD1. The trim removed 7 bases at V and 2 bases at J, leaving 5 bases unmatched. Germline CDR1 SQVTM, CDR2 ANQGSEA. There are 12 residues in the CDR3.